This T cell receptor beta chain was sequenced for a study of cytomegalovirus exposure and HLA in healthy donors. Vbeta (60) and Jbeta (13) primers were used in the PCR. Data came from immunoSEQ multiplex PCR; TCRdb stores just in-frame clones and leaves some out. This table has about 120,000 clones, about 86% appearing once. Study-wide results and limits: An analysis was carried out later, and it reportedly showed fewer N-insertions in an Asian-associated ancestry cluster than the approximately 670-donor mean. TCR beta V- and J-gene trimming was later associated with a missense DCLRE1C variant. It is likely that the observed cluster of highly shared sequence variants was a sequencing artifact. For most TCR sequences rarity was the rule, although some public TCRs occurred in many donors.

Germline CDR1 SQVTM, CDR2 ANQGSEA. CDR3 length equals 14 residues. Trimming took 7 bases from V and 1 from J; bases not matched to a gene: 9. Points on this clone: Its antigen is unidentified.

The chain carries TRBV29-1 and TRBJ1-1; 7 bases fit TRBD1. Sequencing was performed on PBMCs. The receptor was isolated from a woman in her thirties or forties in good health and CMV-seronegative. CDR3 residues: CSAAGQRENTEAFF. The CDR3 coding sequence is TGCAGCGCCGCGGGACAGAGAGAGAACACTGAAGCTTTCTTT.